Listed here are 13 T cell receptor beta chains from one sample, sequenced in a study of T cell responses to AZD1222 COVID-19 vaccine. Sequencing used immunoSEQ multiplex PCR; TCRdb keeps in-frame clones, though not all of them. The table lists more than 150,000 clones, about nine tenths of them singletons. This specimen consisted of peripheral blood, obtained 28 days after the second AZD1222 dose. These receptors were taken from an adult who received the AZD1222 COVID-19 vaccine.

The chain employs TRBV2 and TRBJ1-4; D unclear. The CDR3 runs to 14 residues. V was trimmed by 4 bases and J by 4 bases, leaving 10 bases between them. Germline-derived CDR1 and CDR2 are SNHLY and FYNNEI. For the CDR3, the DNA is TGTGCCAGCAGTGTTGGAGGGTTTAATGAAAAACTGTTTTTT. Residues: CASSVGGFNEKLFF.

DNA of the CDR3: TGTGCCAGCAGCTCCCGGGGGCCCGACAATGAGCAGTTCTTC. Protein sequence: CASSSRGPDNEQFF. The chain joins TRBV5-4 to TRBJ2-1; either TRBD1 or TRBD2 may fit D (6 bases each). The CDR3 spans 14 residues. Germline lookup yields CDR1 SGHNT and CDR2 YYREEE (reference sequence). V was clipped by 3 bases and J by 5 bases, with 12 bases between them.

This chain joins TRBV2 and TRBJ1-1, with TRBD1 identical over 8 bases. Germline V gene lookup returns CDR1 SNHLY and CDR2 FYNNEI. V was pared by 7 bases and J by 4 bases, with 14 bases of the junction left unmatched. The CDR3 spans 16 residues. The CDR3, as DNA: TGTGCCAGCACTGGTTGGCAGGGGGCTGGAGGCACTGAAGCTTTCTTT. Protein sequence: CASTGWQGAGGTEAFF.

V usage is TRBV5-4 and J usage is TRBJ1-1, with TRBD1 as a possible D gene (6 bases). CDR3 length equals 14 residues. From germline, CDR1 is SGHNT and CDR2 YYREEE (reference sequence). V lost 4 bases and J 3 bases, leaving 13 bases between the germline ends. The CDR3 spells CASSTFEGDTEAFF. In DNA, the CDR3 is TGTGCCAGCAGCACCTTTGAGGGGGACACTGAAGCTTTCTTT. The variable domain in full, with the rest retrieved from reference TRBV5-4 and TRBJ1-1, is ETGVTQSPTHLIKTRGQQVTLRCSSQSGHNTVSWYQQALGQGPQFIFQYYREEENGRGNFPPRFSGLQFPNYSSELNVNALELDDSALYLCASSTFEGDTEAFFGQGTRLTVV.

This clone was detected only once. The chain is built from TRBV7-9 and TRBJ1-5, with 7 nucleotides matching TRBD1. V lost 4 bases, J lost 2 bases, and 8 bases stayed unmatched. CDR1 is SEHNR, CDR2 FQNEAQ, per germline (reference sequence). There are 16 residues in the CDR3. This CDR3 reads CASSSSTGVGNQPQHF. The CDR3 nucleotides read TGTGCCAGCAGCTCGAGCACAGGGGTAGGCAATCAGCCCCAGCATTTT.

V is TRBV5-4 and J is TRBJ1-2; the D gene is possibly TRBD1 (5 bases). Germline V lookup: CDR1 SGHNT, CDR2 YYREEE (reference sequence). CDR3 length: 15 amino acids. With 7 bases removed from V and 4 bases from J, the gap between germline ends came to 20 bases. CDR3 protein: CASSAFRVGTYGYTF. The CDR3 nucleotides read TGTGCCAGCTCAGCTTTTAGGGTCGGGACCTATGGCTACACCTTC.

The table lists this clone with a count of one. The J gene is TRBJ1-2, the V gene TRBV7-9; 7 nucleotides line up with TRBD1. The V gene's germline CDR1 is SEHNR and CDR2 FQNEAQ (reference sequence). Trimming took 8 bases from V and 5 from J; bases not matched to a gene: 11. The CDR3 spans 14 residues. The CDR3 DNA reads TGTGCCAGCGCCCAACAGGGGATTCAGTATGGCTACACCTTC. It yields the protein CASAQQGIQYGYTF.

This rearrangement joins TRBV18 to TRBJ2-7; tentative D call: TRBD2 (5 bases). Trimming took 3 bases from V and 2 from J, leaving 11 bases between them. The V gene's germline CDR1 is KGHSH and CDR2 LQKENI. The CDR3 sequence is 14 residues long. This CDR3 is CASSPDFQAYEQYF. In DNA form, the CDR3 reads TGTGCCAGCTCACCGGACTTCCAAGCCTACGAGCAGTACTTC.

The chain recombines TRBV21-1 with TRBJ2-2. TRBV21-1 is a pseudogene. The CDR3 is 15 amino acids. The DNA of the CDR3 is TGTGCCAGCAGAACGTCTCGAATTTACACCGGGGAGCTGTTTTTT. Protein product: CASRTSRIYTGELFF.

This chain uses TRBV5-6 with TRBJ1-2; 10 bases map to TRBD1. The CDR3 is 15 amino acids. J lost 7 bases, V lost 4 bases, and 10 bases had no gene match. Germline lookup yields CDR1 SGHDT and CDR2 YYEEEE. CDR3 amino acids: CASSPYQTGGSGYTF. The CDR3 coding sequence is TGTGCCAGCAGCCCTTACCAGACAGGGGGCAGTGGCTACACCTTC.

This clone appeared once. The chain carries TRBV30 and TRBJ2-1; 14 positions agree with TRBD2. This CDR3 contains 19 residues. Germline CDR1 GTSNPN, CDR2 SVGIG (reference sequence). The V segment lost 1 base and the J segment 9 bases; nucleotides outside the gene matches: 17. The DNA of the CDR3 is TGTGCCTGGAGTGCGGTCTTGGGCGGGACTAGCGGGAGAGTTGGTGAGCAGTTCTTC. This gives the protein CAWSAVLGGTSGRVGEQFF. The full variable domain, completed using reference TRBV30 and TRBJ2-1, is SQTIHQWPATLVQPVGSPLSLECTVEGTSNPNLYWYRQAAGRGLQLLFYSVGIGQISSEVPQNLSASRPQDRQFILSSKKLLLSDSGFYLCAWSAVLGGTSGRVGEQFFGPGTRLTVL.

The genes are TRBV30 and TRBJ2-7; D possibly corresponds to TRBD1 (6 bases). The CDR3 loop spans 14 amino acids. The ends were cut back, 1 base at V and 3 bases at J, with 13 bases in the middle. The V gene's germline CDR1 is GTSNPN and CDR2 SVGIG (reference sequence). The CDR3 loop is CAWSAGTGLYEQYF. Here the CDR3 DNA reads TGTGCCTGGAGTGCCGGAACAGGGCTCTACGAGCAGTACTTC.

The chain carries TRBV7-6 and TRBJ2-6; 9 bases match TRBD1. Unmatched junction bases numbered 1, after V lost 1 base and J lost 0 bases. The CDR3 is 17 amino acids. From germline, CDR1 is SGHVS and CDR2 FNYEAQ. CDR3 coding DNA: TGTGCCAGCAGCTTAGGACAGGGGGGCTCTGGGGCCAACGTCCTGACTTTC. Protein sequence: CASSLGQGGSGANVLTF.